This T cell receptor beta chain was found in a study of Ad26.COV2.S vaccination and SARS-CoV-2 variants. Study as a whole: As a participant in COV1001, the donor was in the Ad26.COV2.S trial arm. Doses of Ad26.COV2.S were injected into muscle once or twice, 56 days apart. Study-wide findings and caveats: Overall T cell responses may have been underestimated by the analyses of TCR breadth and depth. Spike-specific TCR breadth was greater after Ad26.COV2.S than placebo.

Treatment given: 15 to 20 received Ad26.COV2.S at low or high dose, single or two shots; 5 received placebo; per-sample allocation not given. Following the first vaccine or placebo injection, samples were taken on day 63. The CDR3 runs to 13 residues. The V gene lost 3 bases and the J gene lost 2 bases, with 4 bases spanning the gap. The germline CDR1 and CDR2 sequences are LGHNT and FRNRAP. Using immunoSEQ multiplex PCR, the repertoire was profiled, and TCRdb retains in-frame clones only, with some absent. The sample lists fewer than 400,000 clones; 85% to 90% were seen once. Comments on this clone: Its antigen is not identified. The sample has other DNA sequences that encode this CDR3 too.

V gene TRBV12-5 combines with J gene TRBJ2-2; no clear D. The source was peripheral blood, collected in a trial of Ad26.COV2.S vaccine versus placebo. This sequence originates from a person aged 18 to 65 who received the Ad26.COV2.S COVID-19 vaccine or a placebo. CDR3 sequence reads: CASGLDNTGELFF. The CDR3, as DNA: TGTGCTAGTGGTTTAGATAACACCGGGGAGCTGTTTTTT.